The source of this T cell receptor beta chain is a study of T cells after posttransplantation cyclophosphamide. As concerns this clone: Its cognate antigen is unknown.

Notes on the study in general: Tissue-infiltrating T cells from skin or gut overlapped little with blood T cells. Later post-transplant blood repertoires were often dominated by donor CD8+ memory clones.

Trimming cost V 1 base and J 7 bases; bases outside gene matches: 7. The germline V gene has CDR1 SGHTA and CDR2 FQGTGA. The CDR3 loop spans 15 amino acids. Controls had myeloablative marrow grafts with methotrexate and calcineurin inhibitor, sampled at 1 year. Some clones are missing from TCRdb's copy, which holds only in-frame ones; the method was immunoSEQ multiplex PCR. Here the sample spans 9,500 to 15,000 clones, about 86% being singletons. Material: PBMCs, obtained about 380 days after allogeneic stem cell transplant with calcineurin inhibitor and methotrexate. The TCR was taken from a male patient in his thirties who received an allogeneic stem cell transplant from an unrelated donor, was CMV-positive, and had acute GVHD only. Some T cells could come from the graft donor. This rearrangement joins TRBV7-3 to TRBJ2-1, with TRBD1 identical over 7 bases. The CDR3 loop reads CASSLIQGKGNEQFF. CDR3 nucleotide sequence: TGTGCCAGCAGCTTAATACAGGGGAAAGGGAATGAGCAGTTCTTC.